This T cell receptor (beta chain) originates from a study of CD8 T cells in ankylosing spondylitis. In making TCR beta libraries, quantitative 5'-RACE with molecular barcodes was used. MiXCR, run by TCRdb on the 5' RACE reads, gives a single entry per CDR3 protein. The sample has 470,000 or so distinct CDR3 sequences, 25% to 30% seen once. Study-level results: Ankylosing spondylitis blood appeared to carry a characteristic TCR beta motif of several highly homologous variants. Significantly higher representation of disease-linked clones was reported for matched ankylosing spondylitis synovial fluid.

Germline loops: CDR1 SGHDN, CDR2 FVKESK. The CDR3 totals 13 residues. The germline V and J ends were trimmed by 0 bases and 10 bases, with 12 bases remaining between them. This clonotype was counted a few times. Its antigen is not identified. The chain links TRBV14 to TRBJ1-1; a possible D gene is TRBD1 (5 bases). The source of this sequence is a male donor with ankylosing spondylitis. Sequences were obtained from blood, either unsorted or a sorted T cell fraction (not recorded which). CDR3: CASSQDGPGPAFF. CDR3 DNA sequence: TGTGCCAGCAGCCAAGATGGGCCAGGGCCAGCTTTCTTT.